This record covers a single T cell receptor beta chain. Antigen unknown. This sample is drawn from a study of STAT5B mutations in CD4+ large granular lymphocyte leukemia. Notes on the study in general: Without putative leukemic clones, patient CD4-sorted repertoires remained more clonal than healthy CD4+ repertoires.

Generated by immunoSEQ multiplex PCR, the TCRdb table keeps only in-frame clones and is missing some. Among tens of thousands of clones listed, approximately 84% were seen once. The CDR3 covers 13 residues. V gave up 4 bases and J gave up 3 bases; unmatched junction bases: 4. Germline CDR1 and CDR2: SQVTM and ANQGSEA. Sequenced sample: CD4+ T cells from blood buffy coats. This chain joins TRBV29-1 and TRBJ2-7; 9 positions agree with TRBD2. This receptor was identified in a human donor in good health. This CDR3 reads CSVVSSGNYEQYF. The CDR3 region has the DNA TGCAGCGTTGTGTCTAGCGGGAACTACGAGCAGTACTTC.